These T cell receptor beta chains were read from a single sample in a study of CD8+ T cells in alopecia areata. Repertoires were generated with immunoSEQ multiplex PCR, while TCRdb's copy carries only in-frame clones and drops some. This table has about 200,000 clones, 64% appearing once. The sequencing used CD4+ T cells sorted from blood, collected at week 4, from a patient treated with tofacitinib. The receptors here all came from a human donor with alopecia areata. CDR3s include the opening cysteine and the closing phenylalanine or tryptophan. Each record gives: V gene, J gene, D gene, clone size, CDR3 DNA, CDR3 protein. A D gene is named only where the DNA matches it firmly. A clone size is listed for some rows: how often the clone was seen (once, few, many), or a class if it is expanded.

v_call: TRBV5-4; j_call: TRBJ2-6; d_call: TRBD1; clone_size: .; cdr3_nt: TGTGCCAGCAGCGGTGGACAGGGGCTGCTCTCTGGGGCCAACGTCCTGACTTTC; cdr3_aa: CASSGGQGLLSGANVLTF
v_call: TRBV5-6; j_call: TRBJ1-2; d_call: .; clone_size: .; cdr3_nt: TGTGCCAGCAGCTTGACCGTGACAGGCCTAGCTAACTATGGCTACACCTTC; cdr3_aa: CASSLTVTGLANYGYTF
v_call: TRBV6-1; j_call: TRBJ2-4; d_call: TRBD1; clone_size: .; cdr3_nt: TGTGCCAGCCACCGGGACAGAGAAAACATTCAGTACTTC; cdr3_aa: CASHRDRENIQYF
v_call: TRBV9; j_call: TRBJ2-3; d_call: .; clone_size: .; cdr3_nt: TGTGCCAGCAGCGTAGATGGCCATACGCAGTATTTT; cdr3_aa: CASSVDGHTQYF
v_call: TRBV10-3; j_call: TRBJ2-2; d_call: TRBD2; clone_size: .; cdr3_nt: TGTGCCATCAGCCCCCAGCTGGGGGGGACCGGGGAGCTGTTTTTT; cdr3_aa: CAISPQLGGTGELFF
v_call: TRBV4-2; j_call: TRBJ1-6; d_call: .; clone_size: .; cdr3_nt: TGTGCCAGCAGCCAAGAGCGGCAGTGGAATTCACCCCTCCACTTT; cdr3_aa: CASSQERQWNSPLHF
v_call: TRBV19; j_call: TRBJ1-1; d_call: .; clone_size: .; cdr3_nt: TGTGCCAGTAGTAATGGCGGTAACACTGAAGCTTTCTTT; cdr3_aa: CASSNGGNTEAFF
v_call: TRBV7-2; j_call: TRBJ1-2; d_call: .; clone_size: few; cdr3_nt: TGTGCCAGCAGCTTAGCACGAGAAACATATGGCTACACCTTC; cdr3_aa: CASSLARETYGYTF
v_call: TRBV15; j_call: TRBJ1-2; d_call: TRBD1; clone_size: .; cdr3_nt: TGTGCCACCAGCACAGGGGGCGGCTATGGCTACACCTTC; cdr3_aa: CATSTGGGYGYTF
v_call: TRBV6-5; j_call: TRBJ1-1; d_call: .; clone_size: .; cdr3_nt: TGTGCCAGCAGTTACTCGCCGGGGACCACTGAAGCTTTCTTT; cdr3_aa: CASSYSPGTTEAFF
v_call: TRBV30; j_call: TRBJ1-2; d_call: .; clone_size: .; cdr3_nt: TGTGCCTGGAGATCCCTCCCAAACTATGGCTACACCTTC; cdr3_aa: CAWRSLPNYGYTF
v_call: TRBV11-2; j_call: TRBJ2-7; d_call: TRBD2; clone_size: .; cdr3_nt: TGTGCCAGCAGCTCCGGACTAGCCTACGAGCAGTACTTC; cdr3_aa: CASSSGLAYEQYF
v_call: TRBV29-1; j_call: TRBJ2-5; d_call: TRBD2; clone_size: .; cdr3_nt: TGCAGCGGATGGTTAGCGGGGCTAGAGACCCAGTACTTC; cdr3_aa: CSGWLAGLETQYF
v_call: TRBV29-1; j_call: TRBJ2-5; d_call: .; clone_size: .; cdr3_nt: TGCAGCGTTGATTCCTCCCCGGGATCCAAAGAGACCCAGTACTTC; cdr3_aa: CSVDSSPGSKETQYF
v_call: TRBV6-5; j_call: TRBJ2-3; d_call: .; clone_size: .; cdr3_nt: TGTGCCAGCAACCCAGGGGCCCTGACAGATACGCAGTATTTT; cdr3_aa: CASNPGALTDTQYF
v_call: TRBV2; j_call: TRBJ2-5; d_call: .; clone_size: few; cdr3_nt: TGTGCCAGCAGTGTGCAGAAAGAGACCCAGTACTTC; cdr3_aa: CASSVQKETQYF
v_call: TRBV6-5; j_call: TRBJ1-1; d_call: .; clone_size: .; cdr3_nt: TGTGCCAGCAGTTACTGGGGGGGTAAAGCGGCTGAAGCTTTCTTT; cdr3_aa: CASSYWGGKAAEAFF
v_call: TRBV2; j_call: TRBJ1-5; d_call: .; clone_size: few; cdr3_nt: TGTGCCAGCAGTGATGGAGACGCCGGGCGTCAGCCCCAGCATTTT; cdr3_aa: CASSDGDAGRQPQHF
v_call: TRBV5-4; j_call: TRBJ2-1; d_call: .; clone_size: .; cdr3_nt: TGTGCCAGCAGCTGGGGGGTTGAGCAGTTCTTC; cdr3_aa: CASSWGVEQFF
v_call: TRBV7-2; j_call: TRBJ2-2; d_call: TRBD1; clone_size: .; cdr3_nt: TGTGCCAGCAGATTGAATCAGGGGGCTGTCGGGACCGGGGAGCTGTTTTTT; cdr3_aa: CASRLNQGAVGTGELFF
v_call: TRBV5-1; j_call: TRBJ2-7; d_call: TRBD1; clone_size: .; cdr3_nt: TGCGCCAGCAGCGACAGAGCCGGGACAGGGGATGGAAAGCAGTACTTC; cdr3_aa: CASSDRAGTGDGKQYF
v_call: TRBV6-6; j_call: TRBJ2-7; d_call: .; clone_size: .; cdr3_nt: TGTGCCAGCAGTCGGGGTGAGCAGTACTTC; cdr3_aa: CASSRGEQYF
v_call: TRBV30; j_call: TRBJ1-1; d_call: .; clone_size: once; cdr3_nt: TGTGCCTGGAGTGTATCCTTCGGGAACACTGAAGCTTTCTTT; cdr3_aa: CAWSVSFGNTEAFF
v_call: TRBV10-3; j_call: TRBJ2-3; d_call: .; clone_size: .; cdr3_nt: TGTGCCATCAGTGATCAGACCACAGATACGCAGTATTTT; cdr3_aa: CAISDQTTDTQYF
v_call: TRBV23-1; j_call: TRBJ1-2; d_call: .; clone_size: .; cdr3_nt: TGCGCCAGCAGTCGGCACCCCGCTAACTATGGCTACACCTTC; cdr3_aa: CASSRHPANYGYTF
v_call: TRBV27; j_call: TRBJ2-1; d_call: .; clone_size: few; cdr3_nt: TGTGCCAGCAGCCACACTACTAATGAGCAGTTCTTC; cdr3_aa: CASSHTTNEQFF
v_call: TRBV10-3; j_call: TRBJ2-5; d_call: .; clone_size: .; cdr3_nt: TGTGCCATCAGTGAGTCGCGAGAGACCCAGTACTTC; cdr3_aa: CAISESRETQYF
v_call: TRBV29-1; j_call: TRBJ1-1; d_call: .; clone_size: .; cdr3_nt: TGCAGCGTTGAAAAAGCGGTTGAAGCTTTCTTT; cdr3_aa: CSVEKAVEAFF
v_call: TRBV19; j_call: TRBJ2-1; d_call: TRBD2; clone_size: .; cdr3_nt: TGTGCCAGTACCCCGACTAGCGACACCTACAATGAGCAGTTCTTC; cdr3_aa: CASTPTSDTYNEQFF
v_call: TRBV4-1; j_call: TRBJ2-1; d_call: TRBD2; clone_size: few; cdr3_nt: TGCGCCAGCAGCCAAGATAAGGGGCTAGCGGGGGGGAGGTTCAATGAGCAGTTCTTC; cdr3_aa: CASSQDKGLAGGRFNEQFF
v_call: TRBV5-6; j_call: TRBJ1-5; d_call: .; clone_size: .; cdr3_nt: TGTGCCAGCAGCTTGGAACAGGGTGGCCAGCCCCAGCATTTT; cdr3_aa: CASSLEQGGQPQHF
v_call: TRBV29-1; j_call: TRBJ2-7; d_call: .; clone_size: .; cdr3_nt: TGCAGCGTTGCCCAGGGGAAGCGGGGCTACGAGCAGTACTTC; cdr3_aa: CSVAQGKRGYEQYF
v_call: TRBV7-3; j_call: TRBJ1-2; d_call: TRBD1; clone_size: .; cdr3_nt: TGTGCCAGCAGCTTAAGTTTCAGGGGGCAGGATGGCTACACCTTC; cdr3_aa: CASSLSFRGQDGYTF
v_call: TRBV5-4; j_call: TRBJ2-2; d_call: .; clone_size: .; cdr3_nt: TGTGCCAGCAGCTTGTATGGTAGGGGAATCACCGGGGAGCTGTTTTTT; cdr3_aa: CASSLYGRGITGELFF
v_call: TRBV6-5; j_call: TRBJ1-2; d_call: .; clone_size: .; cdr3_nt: TGTGCCAGCAGTTACTCGAAGCCTACCTATGGCTACACCTTC; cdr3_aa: CASSYSKPTYGYTF
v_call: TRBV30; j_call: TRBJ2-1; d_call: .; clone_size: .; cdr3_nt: TGTGCCTGGAGTCGGGGTGGGTCGAACAATGAGCAGTTCTTC; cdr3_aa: CAWSRGGSNNEQFF
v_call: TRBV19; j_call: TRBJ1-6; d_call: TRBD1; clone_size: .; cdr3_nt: TGTGCCAGTAGAGGGGGCGGTACGGTGAATTCACCCCTCCACTTT; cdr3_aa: CASRGGGTVNSPLHF
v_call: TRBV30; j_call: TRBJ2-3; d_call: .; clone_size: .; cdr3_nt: TGTGCCTGGAGTTCCCCCCAACTAGCCCTAGGGACAGATACGCAGTATTTT; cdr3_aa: CAWSSPQLALGTDTQYF
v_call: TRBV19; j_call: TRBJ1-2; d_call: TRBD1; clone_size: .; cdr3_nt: TGTGCCAGCGTATCGTCAGGGGGCGTCGGCTATGGCTACACCTTC; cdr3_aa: CASVSSGGVGYGYTF
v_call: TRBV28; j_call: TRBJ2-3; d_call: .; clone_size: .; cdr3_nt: TGTGCCAGCAGCCCGACCGGAGGGGTTACGAGCACAGATACGCAGTATTTT; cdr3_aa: CASSPTGGVTSTDTQYF
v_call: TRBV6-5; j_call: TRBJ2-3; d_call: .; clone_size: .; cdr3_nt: TGTGCCAGCAGTTACCGAGGGGGGGCCCAAGATACGCAGTATTTT; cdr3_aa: CASSYRGGAQDTQYF
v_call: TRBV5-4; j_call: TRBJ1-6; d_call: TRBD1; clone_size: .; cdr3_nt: TGTGCCAGCAGCTCCGGACAGGGGAATAATTCACCCCTCCACTTT; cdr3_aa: CASSSGQGNNSPLHF
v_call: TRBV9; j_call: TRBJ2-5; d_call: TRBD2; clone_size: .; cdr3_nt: TGTGCCAGCAGCCCCCGGGGACTAGAGGTCAGAGAGACCCAGTACTTC; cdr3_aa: CASSPRGLEVRETQYF
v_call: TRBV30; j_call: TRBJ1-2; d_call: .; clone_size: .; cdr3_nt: TGTGCCTGGAGGAGGGGAGGATATGGCTACACCTTC; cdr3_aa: CAWRRGGYGYTF
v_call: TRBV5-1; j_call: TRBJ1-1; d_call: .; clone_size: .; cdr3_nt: TGCGCCAGCAGCTTGGCCAACCTGAACACTGAAGCTTTCTTT; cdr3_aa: CASSLANLNTEAFF